This T cell receptor (beta chain) was captured by sequencing in a study of T-cell memory formation after mild COVID-19 (dated by TCRdb to the early 2020s). Looking at the study overall: TCR sequence clusters from the two donors were largely donor specific. The cohort was made up of two young adult volunteers, one female and one male, who were previously healthy. Longitudinal TCRalpha and TCRbeta repertoire sequencing tracked T-cell clones expanding and contracting after mild COVID-19 in two donors.

TCRdb shows the sequencer as Illumina NovaSeq 6000. TCRalpha and TCRbeta cDNA libraries were built by 5'RACE with constant-segment primers, adding sample barcodes and unique molecular identifiers. RNA was extracted from every sample with Trizol reagent. Libraries were amplified in two PCR steps, with a second sample barcode and Illumina TruSeq adapters added in the second step. Sequencing of the libraries was done on an Illumina NovaSeq, producing 2 x 150 bp paired-end reads. Under the source paper's analysis protocol: With migec v1.2.7, reads were demultiplexed and then collapsed into UMI-guided consensus sequences. Using mixcr v2.1.11, UMI consensuses were aligned to TRA and TRB V and J templates and then assembled into clonotypes. Expanded or contracted clonotypes were those called significant by both edgeR and NoisET, with noise models trained on biological replicates. For edgeR calls, the cutoffs were a false discovery rate-adjusted p below 0.01 and a log2 fold-change threshold of 1. As an exploratory analysis of dynamics, max-normalized trajectories of the 1000 most abundant clonotypes were examined with PCA combined with hierarchical clustering. Separately sequenced CD4+ and CD8+ repertoires were used to assign a CD4 or CD8 phenotype to each responding clone. Using fastp trimming at Q25 and MiXCR clonotype assembly, TCRdb reanalyzed the public sequencing data and kept in-frame beta chains. Rows with one shared CDR3 protein collapse into an entry with the most common genes and DNA. For this entry, the V and J calls and clone size follow TCRdb and not the study's own pipeline. The sample table contains a few hundred thousand distinct CDR3 sequences; only one count was recorded for under 20% of them. Less than 30% of the sample is taken by the ten largest.

PBMCs were isolated by Ficoll-Paque density gradient centrifugation. The CDR3 covers 15 residues, taking in both the cysteine and the phenylalanine. Only CDR3 DNA is held: 45 bases, read in frame from base 1. For CDR1 and CDR2, the germline V gene lists MDHEN and SYDVKM. V is trimmed back by 7 bases and J by 0 bases, and the junction contains 5 bases that no gene match accounts for. The full study reports these points: Contracting CD4+ clones were located mainly in the CM and EM memory subsets, whereas CD8+ clones were found to be enriched in EMRA. Some responding clones were found in pre-infection memory, which suggests that pre-existing cross-reactive memory T cells took part in the SARS-CoV-2 response. Whether the second-wave clones peaking on day 37 were SARS-CoV-2 specific was not confirmed. Clones contracting from day 15 to 85 had balanced CD4/CD8 phenotypes, while a second wave expanding from day 15 to 37 was biased towards CD4+. The study covered only a couple of mild cases, and larger cohorts including severe cases with pre-infection samples were considered necessary.

In this sample, this clonotype turned up a few times. What antigen it recognizes has not been identified. One base away there is no much larger clone; base qualities are not given. The chain joins TRBV28 to TRBJ2-1, with 8 junctional bases fitting TRBD2. Sequencing used PBMCs or a T cell subset sorted from them (not recorded which). This TCR was recovered from a man aged 18 to 35 who had mild COVID-19 (a few samples of this study predate the infection). The sample titles of this study are shuffled in the database, so cell type and time point are left out; the donor was told from shared clones. The CDR3 protein is CASIRGGGSYNEQFF. Read as DNA, the sequence is TGTGCCAGCATCCGGGGGGGAGGCTCCTACAATGAGCAGTTCTTC. The entire variable domain, with the stretches around the CDR3 drawn from the reference TRBV28 and TRBJ2-1 proteins, is DVKVTQSSRYLVKRTGEKVFLECVQDMDHENMFWYRQDPGLGLRLIYFSYDVKMKEKGDIPEGYSVSREKKERFSLILESASTNQTSMYLCASIRGGGSYNEQFFGPGTRLTVL.